Here is one TCR beta chain with its context. Antigen: not known. The source of the sample is a study of T cell responses to AZD1222 COVID-19 vaccine. General observations from the study: In a largely white British group with more females than males, clonal diversity was possibly underestimated. Mapped onto spike, vaccine-associated CD4 TCRs spanned it and were dominant at 160-218 and 743-854.

TCRdb keeps only in-frame clones here, not all; method: immunoSEQ multiplex PCR. Here the sample spans fewer than 150,000 clones, around nine tenths being singletons. The length of the CDR3 is 16 residues. Germline values: CDR1 SGHTA, CDR2 FQGNSA. The germline V and J ends were trimmed by 2 bases and 3 bases, with 11 bases remaining between them. Sequenced material: peripheral blood, taken on day 0 of AZD1222 vaccination. The TCR was taken from an adult in good health. The chain is built from TRBV7-2 and TRBJ1-6; tentative D call: TRBD1 (6 bases). In DNA form, the CDR3 reads TGTGCCAGCAGCTTACGGAGGGGGGGCTATAATTCACCCCTCCACTTT. Translation gives CASSLRRGGYNSPLHF. Using reference TRBV7-2 and TRBJ1-6 for the parts outside the CDR3, the full variable domain is GAGVSQSPSNKVTEKGKDVELRCDPISGHTALYWYRQSLGQGLEFLIYFQGNSAPDKSGLPSDRFSAERTGGSVSTLTIQRTQQEDSAVYLCASSLRRGGYNSPLHFGNGTRLTVT.